A selection of T cell receptor beta chains follows, all from one sample in a study of CD8+ T cells in alopecia areata. Method: immunoSEQ multiplex PCR; TCRdb's copy keeps in-frame clones and lacks some. The repertoire holds more than 130,000 clones, with roughly 82% as singletons. This material consisted of CD8+ T cells sorted from blood, taken at week 4, from a patient treated with tofacitinib. These receptors all stem from a human donor with alopecia areata. CDR3s include the opening cysteine and the closing phenylalanine or tryptophan. Each record gives: clone size, V gene, D gene, J gene, CDR3 protein, CDR3 DNA. The D gene is left open where the match is weak. Clone size is given for some rows only: seen once, a few or many times, or a class if the clone is expanded.

-,TRBV6-6,-,TRBJ1-5,CASSINRDQPQHF,TGTGCCAGCAGTATCAACCGAGATCAGCCCCAGCATTTT
-,TRBV2,-,TRBJ2-5,CASSDTDSIETQYF,TGTGCCAGCAGTGACACGGATTCCATAGAGACCCAGTACTTC
-,TRBV30,-,TRBJ2-7,CAWSGDSYEQYF,TGTGCCTGGAGCGGGGACTCCTACGAGCAGTACTTC
-,TRBV2,-,TRBJ1-1,CAIPGMNTEAFF,TGTGCCATTCCGGGTATGAACACTGAAGCTTTCTTT
-,TRBV6-4,TRBD2,TRBJ2-3,CASSESSGTTDTQYF,TGTGCCAGCAGTGAAAGTAGCGGGACAACAGATACGCAGTATTTT
once,TRBV29-1,-,TRBJ2-7,CSVGGGGSGSYEQYF,TGCAGCGTTGGAGGGGGGGGTAGCGGCTCCTACGAGCAGTACTTC
-,TRBV5-1,TRBD2,TRBJ2-7,CASSRILAGDDEQYF,TGCGCCAGCAGCCGAATCCTAGCGGGGGACGACGAGCAGTACTTC
-,TRBV9,TRBD2,TRBJ2-3,CASSVDPGGGTDTQYF,TGTGCCAGCAGCGTAGACCCGGGGGGGGGCACAGATACGCAGTATTTT
-,TRBV5-6,-,TRBJ2-7,CASSLAIPYEQYF,TGTGCCAGCAGCTTGGCGATACCCTACGAGCAGTACTTC
-,TRBV4-1,-,TRBJ1-2,CASSPNAGQGTGYTF,TGCGCCAGCAGCCCCAACGCCGGCCAGGGAACTGGCTACACCTTC
-,TRBV5-1,-,TRBJ2-5,CASSLGVTSQETQYF,TGCGCCAGCAGCTTGGGGGTGACATCGCAAGAGACCCAGTACTTC
-,TRBV7-2,-,TRBJ2-1,CASSYRRGSYNEQFF,TGTGCCAGCAGCTACAGGCGGGGATCCTACAATGAGCAGTTCTTC
-,TRBV27,-,TRBJ2-1,CASSLRHASYNEQFF,TGTGCCAGCAGTTTAAGACATGCCTCCTACAATGAGCAGTTCTTC
-,TRBV4-1,-,TRBJ1-1,CASNDDSGVAFF,TGCGCCAGCAACGACGATTCGGGCGTGGCTTTCTTT
-,TRBV29-1,-,TRBJ2-7,CSVEFDGSYEQYF,TGCAGCGTTGAGTTTGACGGGTCCTACGAGCAGTACTTC
-,TRBV30,-,TRBJ1-1,CAWSVALNTEAFF,TGTGCCTGGAGTGTAGCTTTGAACACTGAAGCTTTCTTT
-,TRBV7-4,TRBD1,TRBJ2-5,CASRRQGPKAETQYF,TGTGCCAGCAGGCGACAGGGTCCGAAGGCAGAGACCCAGTACTTC
-,TRBV11-2,-,TRBJ2-7,CASSRGVNEQYF,TGTGCCAGCAGCCGAGGGGTTAACGAGCAGTACTTC
-,TRBV27,TRBD1,TRBJ1-2,CASSTGGGGGYTF,TGTGCCAGCTCTACAGGGGGTGGAGGCGGCTACACCTTC
-,TRBV4-1,-,TRBJ2-3,CASSQEFFRTESTDTQYF,TGCGCCAGCAGCCAAGAGTTCTTCCGGACAGAGAGCACAGATACGCAGTATTTT
-,TRBV5-1,TRBD1,TRBJ2-7,CASSPGQAAYEQYF,TGCGCCAGCAGCCCTGGACAGGCGGCCTACGAGCAGTACTTC
-,TRBV23-1,TRBD1,TRBJ1-2,CASSHLDRGYGYTF,TGCGCCAGCAGTCACCTCGACAGGGGGTATGGCTACACCTTC
once,TRBV15,TRBD1,TRBJ2-2,CATSTGQGRGELFF,TGTGCCACCAGCACCGGACAGGGGCGAGGGGAGCTGTTTTTT
-,TRBV5-6,TRBD1,TRBJ2-7,CASSSGTGSPVQYF,TGTGCCAGCAGCTCAGGGACAGGGTCTCCAGTCCAGTACTTC
-,TRBV29-1,-,TRBJ2-3,CSVEYGLTAGPYDTQYF,TGCAGCGTTGAATACGGGCTAACGGCCGGGCCCTACGATACGCAGTATTTT
-,TRBV7-9,-,TRBJ1-1,CASHDQNTEAFF,TGTGCCAGTCACGATCAGAACACTGAAGCTTTCTTT
-,TRBV7-2,-,TRBJ1-3,CASSPGISGNTIYF,TGTGCCAGCAGTCCAGGCATATCTGGAAACACCATATATTTT
-,TRBV12-5,TRBD1,TRBJ2-1,CASGFADRGNEQFF,TGTGCTAGTGGTTTTGCGGACAGGGGAAATGAGCAGTTCTTC
once,TRBV4-3,-,TRBJ2-7,CASSQDSQGFPYEQYF,TGCGCCAGCAGCCAAGATAGCCAGGGGTTCCCCTACGAGCAGTACTTC
-,TRBV7-6,-,TRBJ1-5,CASSPHGDSNQPQHF,TGTGCCAGCAGCCCCCATGGGGATAGCAATCAGCCCCAGCATTTT